This T cell receptor beta chain was found in a study of blood T cell repertoires in COVID-19. Background on the study: There were acute and convalescent COVID-19 samples, and they came from the United States, Italy and Spain. Sources were T cells, B-cell-depleted T cells, or PBMCs; the material itself was cDNA or gDNA.

V shed 4 bases and J shed 6 bases, with 12 bases lying between them. Germline V CDR1 and CDR2: MDHEN, SYDVKM. The CDR3 spans 14 residues. Measured with immunoSEQ multiplex PCR; TCRdb has only the in-frame clones, and not every one. The repertoire holds about 150,000 clones, around 81% seen once, with approximately 12% in the top ten. Material: peripheral blood. The rearrangement links TRBV28 to TRBJ2-2; possibly TRBD2 for D (5 bases). The sequence came from a man between 65 and 85 years old who had recovered from COVID-19. The CDR3 DNA is TGTGCCAGCAGTTACCAGCTAGCTTCCGGGGAGCTGTTTTTT. This sequence encodes CASSYQLASGELFF.